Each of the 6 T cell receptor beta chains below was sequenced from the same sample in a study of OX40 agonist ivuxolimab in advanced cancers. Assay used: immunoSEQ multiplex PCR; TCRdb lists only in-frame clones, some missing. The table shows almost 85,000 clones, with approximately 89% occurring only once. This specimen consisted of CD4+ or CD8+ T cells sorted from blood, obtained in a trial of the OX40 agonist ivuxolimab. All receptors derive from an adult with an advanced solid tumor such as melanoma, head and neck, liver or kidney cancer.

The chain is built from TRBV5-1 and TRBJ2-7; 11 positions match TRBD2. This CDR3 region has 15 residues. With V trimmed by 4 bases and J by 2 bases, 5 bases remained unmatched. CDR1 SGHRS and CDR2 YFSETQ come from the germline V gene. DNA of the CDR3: TGCGCCAGCAGCCAAACTAGCGGGAGACCCTACGAGCAGTACTTC. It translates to CASSQTSGRPYEQYF.

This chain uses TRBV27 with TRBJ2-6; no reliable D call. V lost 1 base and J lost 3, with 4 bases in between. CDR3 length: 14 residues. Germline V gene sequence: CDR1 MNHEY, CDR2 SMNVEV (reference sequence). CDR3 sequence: CASSLWSGANVLTF. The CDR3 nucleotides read TGTGCCAGCAGTTTATGGAGTGGGGCCAACGTCCTGACTTTC.

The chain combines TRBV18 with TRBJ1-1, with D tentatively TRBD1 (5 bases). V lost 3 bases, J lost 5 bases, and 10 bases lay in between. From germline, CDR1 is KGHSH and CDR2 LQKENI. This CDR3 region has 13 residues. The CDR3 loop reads CASSPDAGTEAFF. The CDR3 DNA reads TGTGCCAGCTCACCGGATGCAGGGACTGAAGCTTTCTTT.

The CDR3 sequence is CASSQDELGRVAFF. CDR3 coding DNA: TGCGCCAGCAGCCAAGATGAGCTAGGTCGGGTAGCTTTCTTT. This rearrangement joins TRBV4-3 to TRBJ1-1; no reliable D call. Germline V lookup: CDR1 LGHNA, CDR2 YSLEER. The ends were cut back, 0 bases at V and 10 bases at J, with 15 bases in the middle. There are 14 residues in the CDR3.

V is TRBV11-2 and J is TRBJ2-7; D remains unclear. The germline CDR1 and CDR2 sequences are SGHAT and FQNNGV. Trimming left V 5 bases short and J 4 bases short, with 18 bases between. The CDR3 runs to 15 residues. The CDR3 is CASSPNYNLGYEQYF. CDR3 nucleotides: TGTGCCAGCAGCCCTAACTACAACTTAGGGTACGAGCAGTACTTC.

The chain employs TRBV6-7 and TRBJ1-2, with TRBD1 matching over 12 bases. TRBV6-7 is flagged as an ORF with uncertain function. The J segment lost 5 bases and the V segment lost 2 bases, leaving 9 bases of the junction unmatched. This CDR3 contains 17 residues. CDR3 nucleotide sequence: TGTGCCAGCAGTTACCCGGGACAGGGGGCGTCAGGGTATGGCTACACCTTC. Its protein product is CASSYPGQGASGYGYTF.